This TCR beta chain appears in the sequencing data of a study of metastatic and nonmetastatic thyroid tumors. Across the study: Peripheral blood and tumor or nodule samples from malignant and benign thyroid patients were compared.

Findings and limits, study-wide: Within blood and tumor, benign nodules reportedly had significantly lower TCR beta diversity than malignant thyroid tumors did.

Original processing notes: What underpinned the distant-metastasis classifier for papillary thyroid cancer was the set of CDR3 differences across clinicopathological groups. MiXCR reprocessed the PCR reads for TCRdb. The V and J calls were determined by TCRdb, not by the authors. The table has tens of thousands of clones, around 20% seen once. There were no patients who had received any treatment before thyroid surgery. This clone came up many times. Antigen specificity is unknown. This CDR3 has 14 residues. With 3 bases clipped from V and 5 bases from J, the junction kept 7 bases outside the gene matches. CDR1 is MNHEY, CDR2 SMNVEV, per germline (reference sequence).

This chain links TRBV27 with TRBJ2-7, with TRBD2 matching 7 bases. Sequencing was carried out using blood. The sequence was collected from a female donor with papillary thyroid cancer or a benign thyroid nodule (not recorded which). Some clones in this sample may be carry-over from other donors' samples. CDR3 protein: CASSFGGRANEQYF. The CDR3 DNA reads as TGTGCCAGCAGTTTTGGGGGGAGGGCTAACGAGCAGTACTTC.